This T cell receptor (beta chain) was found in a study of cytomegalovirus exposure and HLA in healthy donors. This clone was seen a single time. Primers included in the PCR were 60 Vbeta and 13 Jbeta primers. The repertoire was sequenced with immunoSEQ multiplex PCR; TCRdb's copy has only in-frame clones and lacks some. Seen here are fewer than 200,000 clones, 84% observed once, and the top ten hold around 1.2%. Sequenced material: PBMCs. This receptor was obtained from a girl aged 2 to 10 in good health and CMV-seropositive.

CDR3: CASTPVGSGANVLTF. The CDR3, as DNA: TGTGCCAGCACCCCGGTTGGCTCTGGGGCCAACGTCCTGACTTTC. The chain couples TRBV7-6 to TRBJ2-6; no definite D call. This CDR3 spans 15 amino acids. Germline loops: CDR1 SGHVS, CDR2 FNYEAQ. V was pared by 7 bases and J by 0 bases, with 10 bases between.